Sequencing of this TCR beta chain was carried out in a study of cytomegalovirus exposure and HLA in healthy donors. Study summary: Earlier results showed almost 120 million unique TCR beta sequences derived from about 179 million T cells.

The PCR had 60 Vbeta and 13 Jbeta primers. Only in-frame clones appear in the TCRdb table, and some are missing; sequencing was by immunoSEQ multiplex PCR. The sample has approximately 70,000 clones; around 72% are singletons. The CDR3 covers 16 residues. Germline loops: CDR1 SGHRS, CDR2 YFSETQ. Losses at the gene ends were 4 bases for V and 0 bases for J; bases not matched to a gene: 3. J is TRBJ1-6 and V is TRBV5-1, with 8 bases matching TRBD1. This receptor was identified in a woman between 40 and 50 years old in good health and CMV-seropositive. Sequenced input: PBMCs. CDR3 sequence: CASSRDRFSYNSPLHF. In nucleotides, the CDR3 is TGCGCCAGCAGCAGGGACAGGTTCTCCTATAATTCACCCCTCCACTTT. The whole variable domain, filled in from reference TRBV5-1 and TRBJ1-6, reads KAGVTQTPRYLIKTRGQQVTLSCSPISGHRSVSWYQQTPGQGLQFLFEYFSETQRNKGNFPGRFSGRQFSNSRSEMNVSTLELGDSALYLCASSRDRFSYNSPLHFGNGTRLTVT.